These 15 T cell receptor beta chains came from one sample sequenced in a study of Ad26.COV2.S vaccination and SARS-CoV-2 variants. The protocol was immunoSEQ multiplex PCR, while the TCRdb copy is restricted to in-frame clones and leaves out a portion. The table lists about 320,000 clones, just over 85% of them singletons, with more than 1.5% in the top ten. Stated treatment: 15 to 20 received Ad26.COV2.S at low or high dose, single or two shots; 5 received placebo; per-sample allocation not given. Sampling happened 63 days after the first vaccine or placebo injection. The material was peripheral blood, obtained in a trial of Ad26.COV2.S vaccine versus placebo. The receptors originated from a person aged 18-60 years who received the Ad26.COV2.S COVID-19 vaccine or a placebo.

This clone was detected only once. The chain recombines TRBV5-1 with TRBJ2-5, with D perhaps TRBD2 (6 bases). The CDR3 length is 16 residues. Germline CDR1 and CDR2: SGHRS and YFSETQ. V lost 0 bases and J 2 bases, leaving 14 bases between the germline ends. CDR3 in DNA: TGCGCCAGCAGCTTGGGGTTGCGGGGCAGACAAGAGACCCAGTACTTC. Residues: CASSLGLRGRQETQYF.

The rearrangement uses TRBV20-1 and TRBJ1-2; no definite D call. This CDR3 is 11 amino acids long. The germline gives CDR1 DFQATT, CDR2 SNEGSKA (reference sequence). V shed 1 base and J shed 7 bases, with 7 bases lying between them. The CDR3 reads CSARGEIGYTF. CDR3 bases: TGCAGTGCTAGAGGGGAGATTGGCTACACCTTC.

The chain joins TRBV2 to TRBJ1-1, with D possibly TRBD1 on 6 matching bases. The CDR3 has 14 amino acids. Germline CDR1 SNHLY, CDR2 FYNNEI. V was trimmed by 8 bases and J by 4 bases, leaving 17 bases between them. DNA for the CDR3: TGTGCCAGCGCCGGCGGGGGGGCGAGCACTGAAGCTTTCTTT. It is translated as CASAGGGASTEAFF.

This chain links TRBV12-3 or TRBV12-4 with TRBJ1-1, with D unclear. The V gene lost 9 bases and the J gene lost 5 bases, with 10 bases spanning the gap. This CDR3 has 11 residues. CDR3: CASRARTEAFF. DNA for the CDR3: TGTGCCAGTAGGGCGAGGACTGAAGCTTTCTTT.

V gene TRBV20-1 combines with J gene TRBJ1-4; no firm D call. This CDR3 spans 12 amino acids. V was clipped by 3 bases and J by 5 bases, with 7 bases between them. Germline CDR1 DFQATT, CDR2 SNEGSKA (reference sequence). This chain's CDR3 is CSASERNEKLFF. CDR3 nucleotide sequence: TGCAGTGCTAGTGAGCGGAATGAAAAACTGTTTTTT.

In DNA, the CDR3 is TGCGCCAGCAGCAGTGACAGGGCCTCCTACAATGAGCAGTTCTTC. It yields the protein CASSSDRASYNEQFF. The rearrangement links TRBV5-1 to TRBJ2-1, with 7 positions matching TRBD1. The length of the CDR3 is 15 residues. Germline lookup yields CDR1 SGHRS and CDR2 YFSETQ. After removal of 4 bases from V and 0 bases from J, the junction contained 4 bases not matched to a gene.

The chain has TRBV7-2 and TRBJ1-1, with a tentative D call TRBD1 (6 bases). The V and J ends lost 4 bases and 1 base respectively, with 13 bases between them. Germline V gives CDR1 SGHTA, CDR2 FQGNSA. The CDR3 has 15 residues. The CDR3 here is CASSWAGTPNTEAFF. The DNA of the CDR3 is TGTGCCAGCAGCTGGGCCGGGACACCGAACACTGAAGCTTTCTTT.

This chain links TRBV19 with TRBJ1-1; unclear D gene. V was cut by 5 bases and J by 5 bases, with 9 bases left in between. The CDR3 covers 12 residues. Germline V gene lookup returns CDR1 LNHDA and CDR2 SQIVND (reference sequence). CDR3 in amino acids: CASSFLGTEAFF. The CDR3 DNA reads as TGTGCCAGTAGTTTCCTCGGTACTGAAGCTTTCTTT. Together with reference TRBV19 and TRBJ1-1, the CDR3 gives the full variable domain: DGGITQSPKYLFRKEGQNVTLSCEQNLNHDAMYWYRQDPGQGLRLIYYSQIVNDFQKGDIAEGYSVSREKKESFPLTVTSAQKNPTAFYLCASSFLGTEAFFGQGTRLTVV.

The chain uses TRBV15 and TRBJ2-2; 8 bases line up with TRBD1. Germline values: CDR1 LNHNV, CDR2 YYDKDF (reference sequence). The CDR3 spans 16 residues. J was trimmed by 4 bases and V by 1 base; bases with no gene match: 5. CDR3: CATSRVRGRSTGELFF. For the CDR3, the DNA is TGTGCCACCAGCAGAGTCAGGGGGCGCAGCACCGGGGAGCTGTTTTTT.

This clone was found once. This chain uses TRBV30 with TRBJ1-5; TRBD1 is a possible D gene (6 bases). CDR1 is GTSNPN, CDR2 SVGIG, per germline (reference sequence). The CDR3 is 13 amino acids. V lost 2 bases and J 7 bases, leaving 12 bases between the germline ends. The CDR3, as DNA: TGTGCCTGGAGTACTAATACAGGGCAGCCCCAGCATTTT. Translated: CAWSTNTGQPQHF.

This CDR3 is CASSMNTGELFF. The CDR3 nucleotides read TGTGCCAGCAGCATGAACACCGGGGAGCTGTTTTTT. This chain connects TRBV11-2 to TRBJ2-2; D not certain. The germline V gene encodes CDR1 SGHAT and CDR2 FQNNGV. The CDR3 covers 12 residues. V lost 5 bases and J lost 1, with 2 bases in between.

The chain joins TRBV7-3 to TRBJ2-1; 9 bases are shared with TRBD1. CDR1 and CDR2 (germline): SGHTA, FQGTGA. Trimming took 5 bases from V and 9 from J; bases not matched to a gene: 8. The CDR3 contains 14 residues. The DNA for the CDR3 is TGTGCCAGCAGCGCCCAACAGGGGGCCGGTGAGCAGTTCTTC. Amino acid sequence: CASSAQQGAGEQFF.

This clone was picked up a small number of times. The chain combines TRBV30 with TRBJ2-7, with D perhaps matching TRBD1 (6 bases). The CDR3 has 11 residues. V was shortened by 3 bases and J by 3 bases, with 6 bases between the two germline ends. Germline CDR1 and CDR2: GTSNPN and SVGIG (reference sequence). CDR3 coding DNA: TGTGCCTGGAGGGACAGCTACGAGCAGTACTTC. This translates into CAWRDSYEQYF.

The V call is TRBV4-1, the J call TRBJ1-1; D ambiguous. The CDR3 is 13 amino acids. In germline, CDR1 is MGHRA, CDR2 YSYEKL. Trimming took off 4 bases at V and 1 base at J, with 7 bases between the two ends. The CDR3 region has the DNA TGCGCCAGCAGCCTAAGAGAGAACACTGAAGCTTTCTTT. This codes for CASSLRENTEAFF.

This chain joins TRBV6-5 and TRBJ1-2; 7 nucleotides line up with TRBD1. The germline gives CDR1 MNHEY, CDR2 SVGAGI. The V segment lost 4 bases and the J segment 4 bases; nucleotides outside the gene matches: 6. The CDR3 sequence is 14 residues long. This chain's CDR3 is CASSSDRSPYGYTF. The CDR3 DNA follows: TGTGCCAGCAGTTCGGACAGGAGCCCCTATGGCTACACCTTC.